This T cell receptor (beta chain) came from a study of cytomegalovirus exposure and HLA in healthy donors. V shed 7 bases and J 2 bases; nucleotides not matched to a gene: 11. In germline, CDR1 is SGHDT, CDR2 YYEEEE. This CDR3 contains 16 residues. With 60 Vbeta and 13 Jbeta primers, the PCR was carried out. Repertoires were generated with immunoSEQ multiplex PCR, while TCRdb's copy carries only in-frame clones and drops some. The sample has about 260,000 clones, just over 70% seen once. This chain links TRBV5-6 with TRBJ1-3; the match to TRBD1 covers 8 bases. Sequenced material: PBMCs. The sequence came from a female donor in good health and CMV-seronegative. This CDR3 is CASRSTGEVAGNTIYF. In DNA form, the CDR3 reads TGTGCCAGCCGTTCGACAGGGGAGGTAGCTGGAAACACCATATATTTT.